The entry that follows covers one T cell receptor beta chain sequence. The antigen is not known. This PCR relied on a set of 60 Vbeta primers and 13 Jbeta primers. Produced via immunoSEQ multiplex PCR; TCRdb's table is partial and in-frame only. The sample has about 41,000 clones, and its top ten clones hold 5% to 7.5%. This sample is part of a study of cytomegalovirus exposure and HLA in healthy donors. Study-level points and caveats: Specificity of a few CMV-associated chains for CMV antigens was verified in vitro. Many donors shared some public TCRs, even though most TCR sequences were rare. HLA allele associations emerged for 17,000 or so TCR beta sequences in a later analysis, at 0.05 false discovery rate.

CDR3 length: 17 residues. V trimming: 2 bases; J trimming: 3 bases; junction bases outside the gene matches: 7. Germline loops: CDR1 MNHNS, CDR2 SASEGT. This clonotype was sampled from a man aged 25 to 40 in good health and CMV-seronegative. Sample: PBMCs. The gene calls are TRBV6-1 and TRBJ2-2; TRBD2 agrees at 9 bases. CDR3 DNA sequence: TGTGCCAGCAGTGAAATGAAGACTAGCGGATACACCGGGGAGCTGTTTTTT. This translates into CASSEMKTSGYTGELFF.